This TCR beta chain is drawn from a study of response to subunit inactivated influenza vaccine. The study's findings and limits: Researchers suggested that each seasonal influenza vaccination recruits few new T cells.

TCRdb used MiXCR to reprocess the RT-PCR reads, holding one entry per CDR3 protein. The sample holds some 180,000 distinct CDR3 sequences, around 9% seen once. At least ten counts were recorded for this clonotype. Its cognate antigen is unknown. Trimming removed 4 bases at V and 3 bases at J, with 14 bases between. The germline V gene encodes CDR1 SGHRS and CDR2 YFSETQ. This CDR3 spans 15 amino acids. This TCR derives from a man over 45 who received an inactivated influenza vaccine. The chain carries TRBV5-1 and TRBJ1-5; D may be TRBD1 (5 bases). Sequenced here: non-naive T cells sorted from PBMCs, sampled on the day of vaccination. For the CDR3, the DNA is TGCGCCAGCAGCCCCGACAGCATCGACAATCAGCCCCAGCATTTT. Protein: CASSPDSIDNQPQHF. The variable domain in full, with the rest retrieved from reference TRBV5-1 and TRBJ1-5, is KAGVTQTPRYLIKTRGQQVTLSCSPISGHRSVSWYQQTPGQGLQFLFEYFSETQRNKGNFPGRFSGRQFSNSRSEMNVSTLELGDSALYLCASSPDSIDNQPQHFGDGTRLSIL.